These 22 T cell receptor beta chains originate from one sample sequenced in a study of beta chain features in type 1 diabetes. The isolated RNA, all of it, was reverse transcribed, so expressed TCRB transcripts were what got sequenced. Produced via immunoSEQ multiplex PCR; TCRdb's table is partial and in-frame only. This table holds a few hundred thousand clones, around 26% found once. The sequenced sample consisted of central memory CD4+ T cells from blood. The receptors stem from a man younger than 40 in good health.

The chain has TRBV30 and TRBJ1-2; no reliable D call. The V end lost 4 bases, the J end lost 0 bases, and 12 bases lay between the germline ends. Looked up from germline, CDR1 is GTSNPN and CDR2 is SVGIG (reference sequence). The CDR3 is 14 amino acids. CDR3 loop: CAWTTGSANYGYTF. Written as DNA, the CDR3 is TGTGCCTGGACGACGGGCTCAGCTAACTATGGCTACACCTTC.

The CDR3 loop is CATSMGARETQYF. DNA of the CDR3: TGTGCCACCAGCATGGGGGCACGAGAGACCCAGTACTTC. The gene calls are TRBV15 and TRBJ2-5; tentative D call: TRBD1 (6 bases). V shed 4 bases and J shed 4 bases, with 10 bases lying between them. Germline V CDR1 and CDR2: LNHNV, YYDKDF (reference sequence). CDR3 length equals 13 residues.

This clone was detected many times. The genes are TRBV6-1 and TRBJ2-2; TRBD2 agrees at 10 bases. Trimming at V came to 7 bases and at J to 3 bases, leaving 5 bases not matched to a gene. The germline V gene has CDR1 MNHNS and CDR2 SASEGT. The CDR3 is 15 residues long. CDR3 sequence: CASTRAGGDTGELFF. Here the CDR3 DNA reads TGTGCCAGCACCCGAGCGGGAGGGGACACCGGGGAGCTGTTTTTT.

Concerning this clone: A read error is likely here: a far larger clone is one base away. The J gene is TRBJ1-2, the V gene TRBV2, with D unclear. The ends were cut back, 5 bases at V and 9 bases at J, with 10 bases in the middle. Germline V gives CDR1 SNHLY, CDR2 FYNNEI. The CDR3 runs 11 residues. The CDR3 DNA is TGTGCCAGCAGTTTGCCCGGCCGCTACACCTTC. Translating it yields CASSLPGRYTF.

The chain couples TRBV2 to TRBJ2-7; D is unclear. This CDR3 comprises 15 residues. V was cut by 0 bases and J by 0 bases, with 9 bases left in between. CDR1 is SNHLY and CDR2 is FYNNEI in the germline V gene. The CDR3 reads CASSEAVTASYEQYF. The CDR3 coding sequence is TGTGCCAGCAGTGAAGCTGTGACGGCCTCCTACGAGCAGTACTTC.

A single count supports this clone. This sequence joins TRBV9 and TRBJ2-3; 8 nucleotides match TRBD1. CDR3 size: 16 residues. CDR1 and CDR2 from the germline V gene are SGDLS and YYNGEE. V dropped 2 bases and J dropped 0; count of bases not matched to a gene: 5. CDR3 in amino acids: CASSVGGQASTDTQYF. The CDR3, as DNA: TGTGCCAGCAGCGTGGGGGGACAGGCAAGCACAGATACGCAGTATTTT.

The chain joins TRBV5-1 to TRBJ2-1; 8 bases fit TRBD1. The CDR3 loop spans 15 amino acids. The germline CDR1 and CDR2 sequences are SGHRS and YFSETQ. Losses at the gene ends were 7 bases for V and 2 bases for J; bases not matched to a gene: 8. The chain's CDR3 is CASQDRADPYNEQFF. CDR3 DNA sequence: TGCGCCAGCCAGGACAGGGCGGACCCCTACAATGAGCAGTTCTTC.

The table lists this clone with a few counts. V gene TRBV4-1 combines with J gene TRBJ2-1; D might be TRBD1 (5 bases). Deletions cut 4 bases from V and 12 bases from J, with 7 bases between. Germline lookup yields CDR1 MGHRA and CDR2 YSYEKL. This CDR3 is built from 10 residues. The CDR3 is CASSPRGQFF. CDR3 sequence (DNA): TGCGCCAGCAGCCCTAGGGGGCAGTTCTTC.

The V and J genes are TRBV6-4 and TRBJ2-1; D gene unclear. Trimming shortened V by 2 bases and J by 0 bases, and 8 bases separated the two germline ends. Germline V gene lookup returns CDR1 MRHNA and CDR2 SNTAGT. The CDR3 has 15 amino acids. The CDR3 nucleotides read TGTGCCAGCAGTGACGGCGGCAGCTCCTACAATGAGCAGTTCTTC. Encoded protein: CASSDGGSSYNEQFF.

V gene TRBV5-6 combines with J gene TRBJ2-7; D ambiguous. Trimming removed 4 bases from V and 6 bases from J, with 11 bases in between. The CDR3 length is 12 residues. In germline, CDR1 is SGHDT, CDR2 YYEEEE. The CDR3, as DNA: TGTGCCAGCAGCCGAATACTAACCGAGCAGTACTTC. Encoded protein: CASSRILTEQYF.

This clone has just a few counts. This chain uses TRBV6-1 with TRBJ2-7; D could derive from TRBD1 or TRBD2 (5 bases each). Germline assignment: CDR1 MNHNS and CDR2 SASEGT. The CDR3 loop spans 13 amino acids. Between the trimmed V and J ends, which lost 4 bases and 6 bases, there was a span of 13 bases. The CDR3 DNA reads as TGTGCCAGCAGTGGCAGGGAGAACTCCGAGCAGTACTTC. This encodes CASSGRENSEQYF.

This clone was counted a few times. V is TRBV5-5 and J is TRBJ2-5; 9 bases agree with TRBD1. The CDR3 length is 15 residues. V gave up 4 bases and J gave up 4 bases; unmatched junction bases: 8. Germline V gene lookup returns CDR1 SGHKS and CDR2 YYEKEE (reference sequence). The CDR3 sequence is CASSVRTGVGETQYF. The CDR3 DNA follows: TGTGCCAGCAGCGTAAGGACAGGGGTTGGAGAGACCCAGTACTTC.

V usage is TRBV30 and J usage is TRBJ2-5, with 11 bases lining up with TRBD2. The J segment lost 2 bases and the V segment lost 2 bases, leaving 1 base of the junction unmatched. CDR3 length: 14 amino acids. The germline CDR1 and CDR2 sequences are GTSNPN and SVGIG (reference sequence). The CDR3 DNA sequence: TGTGCCTGGAGTTTAGCGGGGGGGCAAGAGACCCAGTACTTC. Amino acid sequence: CAWSLAGGQETQYF.

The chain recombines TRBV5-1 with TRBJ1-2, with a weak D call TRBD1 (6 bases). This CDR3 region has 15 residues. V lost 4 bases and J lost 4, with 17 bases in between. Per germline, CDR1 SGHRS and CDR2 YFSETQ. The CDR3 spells CASSLSGQPTYGYTF. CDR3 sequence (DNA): TGCGCCAGCAGCCTCTCCGGACAGCCCACCTATGGCTACACCTTC.

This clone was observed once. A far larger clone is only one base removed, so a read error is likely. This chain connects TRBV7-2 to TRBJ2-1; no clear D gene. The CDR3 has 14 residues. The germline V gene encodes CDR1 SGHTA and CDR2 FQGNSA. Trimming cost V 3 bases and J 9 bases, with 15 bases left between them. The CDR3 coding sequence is TGTGCCAGCAGCTTCGAAAAGGGCCTAGGTGAGCAGTTCTTC. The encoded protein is CASSFEKGLGEQFF.

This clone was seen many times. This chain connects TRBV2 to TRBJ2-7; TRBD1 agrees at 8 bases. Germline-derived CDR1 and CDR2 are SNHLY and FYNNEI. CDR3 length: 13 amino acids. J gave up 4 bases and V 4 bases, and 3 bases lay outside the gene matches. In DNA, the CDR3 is TGTGCCAGCAGTGTGAACAGGGGGTACGAGCAGTACTTC. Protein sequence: CASSVNRGYEQYF.

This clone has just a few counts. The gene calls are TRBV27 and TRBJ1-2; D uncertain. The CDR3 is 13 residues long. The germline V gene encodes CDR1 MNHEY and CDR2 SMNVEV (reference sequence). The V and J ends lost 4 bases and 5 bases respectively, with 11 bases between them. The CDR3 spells CASSSGILYGYTF. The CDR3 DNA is TGTGCCAGCAGTTCCGGGATTCTTTATGGCTACACCTTC.

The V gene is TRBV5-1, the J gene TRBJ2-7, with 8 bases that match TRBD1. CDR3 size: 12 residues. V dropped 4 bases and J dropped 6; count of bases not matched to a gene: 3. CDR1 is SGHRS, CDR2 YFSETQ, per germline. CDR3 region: CASSPGGAEQYF. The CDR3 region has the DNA TGCGCCAGCAGCCCAGGGGGCGCCGAGCAGTACTTC.

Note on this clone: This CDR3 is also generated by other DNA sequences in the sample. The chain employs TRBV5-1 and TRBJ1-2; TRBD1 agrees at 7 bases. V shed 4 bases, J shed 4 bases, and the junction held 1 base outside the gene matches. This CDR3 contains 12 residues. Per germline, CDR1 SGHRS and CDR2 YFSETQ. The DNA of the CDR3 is TGCGCCAGCAGCAGGGACAGCTATGGCTACACCTTC. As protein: CASSRDSYGYTF. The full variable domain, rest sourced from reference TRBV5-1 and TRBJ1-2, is KAGVTQTPRYLIKTRGQQVTLSCSPISGHRSVSWYQQTPGQGLQFLFEYFSETQRNKGNFPGRFSGRQFSNSRSEMNVSTLELGDSALYLCASSRDSYGYTFGSGTRLTVV.

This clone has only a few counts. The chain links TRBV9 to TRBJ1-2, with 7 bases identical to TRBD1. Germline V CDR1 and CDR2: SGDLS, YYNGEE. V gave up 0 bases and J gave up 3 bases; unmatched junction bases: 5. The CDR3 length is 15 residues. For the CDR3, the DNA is TGTGCCAGCAGCGTAGCACAGGGGATCTACTATGGCTACACCTTC. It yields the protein CASSVAQGIYYGYTF.

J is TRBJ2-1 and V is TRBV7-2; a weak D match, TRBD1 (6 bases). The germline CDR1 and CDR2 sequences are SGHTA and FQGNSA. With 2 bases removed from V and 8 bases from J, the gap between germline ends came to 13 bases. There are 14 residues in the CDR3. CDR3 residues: CASSLSRDNDEQFF. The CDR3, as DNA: TGTGCCAGCAGCTTATCTCGGGACAACGATGAGCAGTTCTTC.

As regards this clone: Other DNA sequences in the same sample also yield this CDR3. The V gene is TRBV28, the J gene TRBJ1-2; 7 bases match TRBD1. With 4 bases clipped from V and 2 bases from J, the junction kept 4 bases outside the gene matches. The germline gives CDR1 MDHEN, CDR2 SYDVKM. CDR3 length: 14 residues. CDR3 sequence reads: CASSYPGQNYGYTF. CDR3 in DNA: TGTGCCAGCAGTTACCCGGGACAGAACTATGGCTACACCTTC.